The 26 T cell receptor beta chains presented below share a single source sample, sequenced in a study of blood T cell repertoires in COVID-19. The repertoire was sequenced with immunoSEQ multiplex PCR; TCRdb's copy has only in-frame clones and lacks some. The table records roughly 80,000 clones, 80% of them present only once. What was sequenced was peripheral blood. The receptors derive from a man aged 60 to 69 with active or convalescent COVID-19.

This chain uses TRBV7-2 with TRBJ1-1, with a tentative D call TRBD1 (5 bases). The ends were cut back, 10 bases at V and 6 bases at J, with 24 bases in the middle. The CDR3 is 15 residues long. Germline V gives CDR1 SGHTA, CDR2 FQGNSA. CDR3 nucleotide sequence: TGTGCCACCGCCTTACAGGTGACGGATTTCGCTGAAGCTTTCTTT. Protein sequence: CATALQVTDFAEAFF.

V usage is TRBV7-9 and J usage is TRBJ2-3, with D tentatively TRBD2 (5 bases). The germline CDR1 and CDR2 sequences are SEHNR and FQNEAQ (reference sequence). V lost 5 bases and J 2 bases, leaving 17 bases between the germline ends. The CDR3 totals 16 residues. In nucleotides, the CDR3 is TGTGCCAGCAGCCGGAGGCGAGGGAATCCCACAGATACGCAGTATTTT. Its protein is CASSRRRGNPTDTQYF.

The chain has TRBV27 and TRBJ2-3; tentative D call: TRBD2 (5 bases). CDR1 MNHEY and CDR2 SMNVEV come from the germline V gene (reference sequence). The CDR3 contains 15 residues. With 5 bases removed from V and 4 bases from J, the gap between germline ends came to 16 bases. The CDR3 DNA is TGTGCCAGCAGTCCACACTCGCTAGCAGCAGATACGCAGTATTTT. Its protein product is CASSPHSLAADTQYF.

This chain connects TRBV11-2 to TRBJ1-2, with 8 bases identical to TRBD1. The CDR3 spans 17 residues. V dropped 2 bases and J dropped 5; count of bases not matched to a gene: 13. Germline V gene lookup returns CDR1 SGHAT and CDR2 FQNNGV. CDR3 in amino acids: CASSLPGGLTPTYGYTF. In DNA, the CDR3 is TGTGCCAGCAGCTTACCAGGGGGCCTAACCCCAACTTATGGCTACACCTTC.

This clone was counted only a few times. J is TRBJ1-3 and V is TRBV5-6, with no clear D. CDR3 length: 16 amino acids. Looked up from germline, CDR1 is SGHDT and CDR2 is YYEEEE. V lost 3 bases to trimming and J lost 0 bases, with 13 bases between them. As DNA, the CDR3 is TGTGCCAGCAGCTGGAGGACGGCGAGCTCTGGAAACACCATATATTTT. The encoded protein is CASSWRTASSGNTIYF.

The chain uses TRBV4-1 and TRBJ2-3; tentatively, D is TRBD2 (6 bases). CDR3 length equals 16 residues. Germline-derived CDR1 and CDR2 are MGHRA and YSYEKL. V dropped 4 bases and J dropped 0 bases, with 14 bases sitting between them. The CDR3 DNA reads TGCGCCAGCAGCCTCTCTCCGGGACTCAGCACAGATACGCAGTATTTT. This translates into CASSLSPGLSTDTQYF.

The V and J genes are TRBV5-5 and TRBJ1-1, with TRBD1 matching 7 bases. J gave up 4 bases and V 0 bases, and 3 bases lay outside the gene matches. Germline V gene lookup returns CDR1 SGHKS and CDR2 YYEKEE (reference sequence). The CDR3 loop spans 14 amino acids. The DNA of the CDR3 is TGTGCCAGCAGCTTGGTTTGGACAGGCACTGAAGCTTTCTTT. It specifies CASSLVWTGTEAFF.

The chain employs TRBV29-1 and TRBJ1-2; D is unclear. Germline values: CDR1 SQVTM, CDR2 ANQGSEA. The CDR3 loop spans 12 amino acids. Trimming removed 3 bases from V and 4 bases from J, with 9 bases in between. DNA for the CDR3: TGCAGCGTTGACGACAACGCCTATGGCTACACCTTC. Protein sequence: CSVDDNAYGYTF.

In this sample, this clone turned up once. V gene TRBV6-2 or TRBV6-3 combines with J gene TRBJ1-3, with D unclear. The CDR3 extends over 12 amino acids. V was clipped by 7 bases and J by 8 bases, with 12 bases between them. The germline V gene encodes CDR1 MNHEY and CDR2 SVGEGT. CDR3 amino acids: CASIPRRHTIYF. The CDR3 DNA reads TGTGCCAGCATCCCCCGGCGGCACACCATATATTTT.

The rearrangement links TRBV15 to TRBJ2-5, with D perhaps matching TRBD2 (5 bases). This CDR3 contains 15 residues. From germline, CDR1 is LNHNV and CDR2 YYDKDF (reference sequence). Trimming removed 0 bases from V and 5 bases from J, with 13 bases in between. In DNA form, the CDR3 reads TGTGCCACCAGCAGAGATCCGGGGTGGAGGGAGACCCAGTACTTC. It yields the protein CATSRDPGWRETQYF.

Written as DNA, the CDR3 is TGTGCCAGCTCACCTCCCATCTCTGGAAACACCATATATTTT. Protein: CASSPPISGNTIYF. The chain links TRBV18 to TRBJ1-3; D is unresolved. Germline V lookup: CDR1 KGHSH, CDR2 LQKENI. CDR3 length: 14 residues. Trimming shortened V by 3 bases and J by 0 bases, and 6 bases separated the two germline ends.

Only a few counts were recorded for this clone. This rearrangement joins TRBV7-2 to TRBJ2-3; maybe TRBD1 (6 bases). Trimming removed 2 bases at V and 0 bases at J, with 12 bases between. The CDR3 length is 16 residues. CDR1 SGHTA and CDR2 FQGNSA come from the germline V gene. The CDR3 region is CASSLRGGASTDTQYF. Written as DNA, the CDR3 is TGTGCCAGCAGCTTACGTGGGGGCGCGAGCACAGATACGCAGTATTTT.

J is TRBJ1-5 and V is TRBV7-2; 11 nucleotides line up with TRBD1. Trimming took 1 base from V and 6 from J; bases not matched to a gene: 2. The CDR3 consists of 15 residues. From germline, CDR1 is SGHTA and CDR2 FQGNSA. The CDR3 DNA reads TGTGCCAGCAGCTTAGGGACAGGGGGCGGTCAGCCCCAGCATTTT. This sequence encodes CASSLGTGGGQPQHF.

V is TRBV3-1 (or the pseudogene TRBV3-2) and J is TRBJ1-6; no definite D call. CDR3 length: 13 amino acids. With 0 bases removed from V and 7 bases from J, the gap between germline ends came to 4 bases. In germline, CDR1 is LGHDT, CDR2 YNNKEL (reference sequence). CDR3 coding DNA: TGTGCCAGCAGCCAAGATGGCAATTCACCCCTCCACTTT. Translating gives CASSQDGNSPLHF.

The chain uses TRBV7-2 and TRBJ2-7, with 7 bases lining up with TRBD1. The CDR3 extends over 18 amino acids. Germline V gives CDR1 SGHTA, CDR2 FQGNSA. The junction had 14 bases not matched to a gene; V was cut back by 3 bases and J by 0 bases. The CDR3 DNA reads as TGTGCCAGCAGCTTTCACAGGGGATTCGCGAGGAGCTCCTACGAGCAGTACTTC. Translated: CASSFHRGFARSSYEQYF.

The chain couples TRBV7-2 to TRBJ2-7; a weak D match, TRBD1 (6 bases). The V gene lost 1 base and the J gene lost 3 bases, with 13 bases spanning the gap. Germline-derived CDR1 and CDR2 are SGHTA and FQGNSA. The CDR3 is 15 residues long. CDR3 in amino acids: CASSLVQGQVYEQYF. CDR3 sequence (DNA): TGTGCCAGCAGCTTAGTCCAGGGGCAGGTCTACGAGCAGTACTTC.

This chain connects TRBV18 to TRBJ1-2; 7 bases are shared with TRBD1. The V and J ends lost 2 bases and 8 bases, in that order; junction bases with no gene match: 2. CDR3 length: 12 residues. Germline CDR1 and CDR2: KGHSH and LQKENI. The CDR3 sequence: CASSPNRGGYTF. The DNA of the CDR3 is TGTGCCAGCTCACCAAACAGGGGCGGCTACACCTTC.

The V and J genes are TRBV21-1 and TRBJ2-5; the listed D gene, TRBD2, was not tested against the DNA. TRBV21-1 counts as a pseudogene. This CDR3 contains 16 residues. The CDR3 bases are TGTGCCAGCAGGCCTCATATGACGGGGTCAAGGGAGACCCAGTACTTC. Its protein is CASRPHMTGSRETQYF.

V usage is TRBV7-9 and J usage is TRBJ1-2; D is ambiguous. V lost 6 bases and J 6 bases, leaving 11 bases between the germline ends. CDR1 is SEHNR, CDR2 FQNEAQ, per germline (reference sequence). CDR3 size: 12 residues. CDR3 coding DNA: TGTGCCAGCAGTCCAGGACTTCATGGCTACACCTTC. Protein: CASSPGLHGYTF.

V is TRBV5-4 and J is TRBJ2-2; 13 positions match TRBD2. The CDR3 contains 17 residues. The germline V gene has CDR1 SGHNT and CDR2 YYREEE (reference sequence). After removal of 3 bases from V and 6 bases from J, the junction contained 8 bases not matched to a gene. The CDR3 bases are TGTGCCAGCAGCTCCGGACTAGCGGGGGTGCGGGCCGGGGAGCTGTTTTTT. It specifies CASSSGLAGVRAGELFF. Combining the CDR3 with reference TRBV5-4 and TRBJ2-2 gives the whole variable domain ETGVTQSPTHLIKTRGQQVTLRCSSQSGHNTVSWYQQALGQGPQFIFQYYREEENGRGNFPPRFSGLQFPNYSSELNVNALELDDSALYLCASSSGLAGVRAGELFFGEGSRLTVL.

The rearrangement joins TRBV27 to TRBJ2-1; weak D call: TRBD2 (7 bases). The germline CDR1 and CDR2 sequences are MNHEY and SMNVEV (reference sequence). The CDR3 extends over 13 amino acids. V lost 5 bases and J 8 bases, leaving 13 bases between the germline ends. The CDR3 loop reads CASSPSGGHEQFF. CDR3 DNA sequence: TGTGCCAGCAGTCCGTCGGGGGGCCATGAGCAGTTCTTC.

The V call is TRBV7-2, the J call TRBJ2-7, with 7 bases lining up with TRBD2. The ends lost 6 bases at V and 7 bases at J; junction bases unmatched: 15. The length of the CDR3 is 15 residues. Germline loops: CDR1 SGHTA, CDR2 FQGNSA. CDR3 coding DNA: TGTGCCAGCAGTCCCAGCGGGGTGGGTGTGTGGGAGCAGTACTTC. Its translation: CASSPSGVGVWEQYF.

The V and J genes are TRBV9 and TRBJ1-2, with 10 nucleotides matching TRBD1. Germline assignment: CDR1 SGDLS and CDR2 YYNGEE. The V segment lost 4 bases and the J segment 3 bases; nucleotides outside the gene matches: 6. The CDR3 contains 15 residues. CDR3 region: CASSLQGTGDYGYTF. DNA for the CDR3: TGTGCCAGCAGCCTACAAGGGACAGGGGACTATGGCTACACCTTC.

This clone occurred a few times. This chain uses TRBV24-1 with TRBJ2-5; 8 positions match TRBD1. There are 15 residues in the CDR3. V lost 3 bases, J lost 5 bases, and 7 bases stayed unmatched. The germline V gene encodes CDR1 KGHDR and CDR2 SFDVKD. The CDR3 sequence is CATSDATGGRETQYF. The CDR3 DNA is TGTGCCACCAGTGATGCTACAGGGGGTAGGGAGACCCAGTACTTC.

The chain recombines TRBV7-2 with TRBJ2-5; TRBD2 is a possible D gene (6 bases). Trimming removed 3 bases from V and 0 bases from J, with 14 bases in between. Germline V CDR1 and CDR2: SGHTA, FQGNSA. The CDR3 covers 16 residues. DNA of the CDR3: TGTGCCAGCAGCTTTCGCCGGGGGTACAACCAAGAGACCCAGTACTTC. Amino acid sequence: CASSFRRGYNQETQYF. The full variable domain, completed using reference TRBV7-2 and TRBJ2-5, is GAGVSQSPSNKVTEKGKDVELRCDPISGHTALYWYRQSLGQGLEFLIYFQGNSAPDKSGLPSDRFSAERTGGSVSTLTIQRTQQEDSAVYLCASSFRRGYNQETQYFGPGTRLLVL.

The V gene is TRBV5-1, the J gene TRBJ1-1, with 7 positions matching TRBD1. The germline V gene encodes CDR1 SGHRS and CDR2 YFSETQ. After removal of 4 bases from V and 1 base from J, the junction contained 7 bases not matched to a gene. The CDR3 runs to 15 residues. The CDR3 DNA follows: TGCGCCAGCAGCGCGATGACAGGGTCGAACACTGAAGCTTTCTTT. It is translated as CASSAMTGSNTEAFF.